This section outlines one T cell receptor beta chain sequence together with its context. The data originate from a study of OX40 agonist ivuxolimab in advanced cancers. The assay was immunoSEQ multiplex PCR, and TCRdb's table has in-frame clones only and misses some. The top ten clones hold 1.5% to 2% of a sample with some 100,000 clones, approximately 90% of them seen once. This receptor was taken from an adult with an advanced solid tumor such as melanoma, head and neck, liver or kidney cancer. The specimen comprised CD4+ or CD8+ T cells sorted from blood, sampled in a trial of the OX40 agonist ivuxolimab.

CDR3 sequence: CASSLTGGGGPDTQYF. The DNA for the CDR3 is TGTGCCAGCAGCTTAACGGGCGGGGGAGGGCCAGATACGCAGTATTTT. V gene TRBV7-3 combines with J gene TRBJ2-3; TRBD2 matches 7 bases. Germline V gene data show CDR1 as SGHTA and CDR2 as FQGTGA. The CDR3 totals 16 residues. With 0 bases clipped from V and 4 bases from J, the junction kept 7 bases outside the gene matches.